The sequence of this T cell receptor (beta chain) was determined in a study of cytomegalovirus exposure and HLA in healthy donors. Study results and limitations: Data from an earlier analysis indicated that most TCR beta V segments were productive either about 90% or about 30% of the time. An assumption of roughly uniform sequencing depth across donors underlay the presence/absence analyses. An analysis was carried out at a later point. It showed that HLA-associated TCR beta chains were more clonally expanded than equally common non-associated chains. Altogether, 150 to 200 TCR beta chains were recorded as cytomegalovirus-associated.

A note on this clone: Antigen specificity is unknown.

The CDR3 extends over 14 amino acids. Germline CDR1 is MNHNS and CDR2 is SASEGT. V trimming: 4 bases; J trimming: 4 bases; junction bases outside the gene matches: 7. The PCR made use of 60 Vbeta and 13 Jbeta primers. The protocol was immunoSEQ multiplex PCR, while the TCRdb copy is restricted to in-frame clones and leaves out a portion. The sample data list 45,000 to 55,000 clones. Material: PBMCs. This TCR came from a woman aged 50 to 60 in good health and CMV-seropositive. V and J are TRBV6-1 and TRBJ2-7; TRBD1 aligns across 7 bases. The CDR3 region is CASSATGTEYEQYF. The CDR3 nucleotides are TGTGCCAGCAGTGCGACCGGGACAGAATACGAGCAGTACTTC.